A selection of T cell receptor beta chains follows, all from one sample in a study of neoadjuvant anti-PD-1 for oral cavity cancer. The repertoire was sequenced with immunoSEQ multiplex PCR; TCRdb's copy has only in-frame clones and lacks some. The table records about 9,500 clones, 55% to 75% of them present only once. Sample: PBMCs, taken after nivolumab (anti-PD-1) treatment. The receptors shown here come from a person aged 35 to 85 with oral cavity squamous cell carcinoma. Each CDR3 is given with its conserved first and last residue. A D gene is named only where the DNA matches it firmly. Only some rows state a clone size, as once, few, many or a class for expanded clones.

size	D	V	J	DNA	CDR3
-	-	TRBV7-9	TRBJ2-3	TGTGCCAGAGGGCCAGATACGCAGTATTTT	CARGPDTQYF
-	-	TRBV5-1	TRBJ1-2	TGCGCCAGCAGCTTGAAGGGGCGGGGGGCCTTCGTCTATGGCTACACCTTC	CASSLKGRGAFVYGYTF
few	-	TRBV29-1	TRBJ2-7	TGCAGCGTTGAAGGTCTTACAGGGAACGAGCAGTACTTC	CSVEGLTGNEQYF
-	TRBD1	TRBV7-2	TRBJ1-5	TGTGCCAGCAGTAACTACCGGACAGGGAATGGTCAGCCCCAGCATTTT	CASSNYRTGNGQPQHF
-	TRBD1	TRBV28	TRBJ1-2	TGTGCCAGCAGTTCGGACAGGCAGCATGGCTACACCTTC	CASSSDRQHGYTF
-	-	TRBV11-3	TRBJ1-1	TGTGCCAGCAGCCCGACCCCAACAACTGAAGCTTTCTTT	CASSPTPTTEAFF
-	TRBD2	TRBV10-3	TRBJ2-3	TGTGCCATCAGTGAGTTAGGCACTAGCGGGGGGGCTAGCACAGATACGCAGTATTTT	CAISELGTSGGASTDTQYF
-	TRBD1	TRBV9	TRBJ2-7	TGTGCCAGCAGCGTAGGGACAGGCCACTACGAGCAGTACTTC	CASSVGTGHYEQYF
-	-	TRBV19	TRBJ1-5	TGTGCCAGTGGAGAAGGATTTAGCAATCAGCCCCAGCATTTT	CASGEGFSNQPQHF
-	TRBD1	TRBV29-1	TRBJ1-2	TGCAGCTCCCTTGAGGAGGACAGGGGCCACGGCTACACCTTC	CSSLEEDRGHGYTF
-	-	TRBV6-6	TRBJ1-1	TGTGCCAGCAATCGAGAGACAGGACTGAACACTGAAGCTTTCTTT	CASNRETGLNTEAFF
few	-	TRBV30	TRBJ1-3	TGTGCCTGGAGTCCAGGACTGAGCTCTGGAAACACCATATATTTT	CAWSPGLSSGNTIYF
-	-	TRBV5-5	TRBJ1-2	TGTGCCAGCAGCTCGTATTATGGGGCAGACTATGGCTACACCTTC	CASSSYYGADYGYTF
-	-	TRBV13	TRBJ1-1	TGTGCCAGCAGCTTAAATCGGATGAACACTGAAGCTTTCTTT	CASSLNRMNTEAFF
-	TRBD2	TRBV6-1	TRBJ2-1	TGTGCCAGCAGTGAAGGGCTAGCGGGGGGGCCTAGGAACAATGAGCAGTTCTTC	CASSEGLAGGPRNNEQFF
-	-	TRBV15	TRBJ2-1	TGTGCCACCAGCAGAGATGGGCAAGGAAACAATGAGCAGTTCTTC	CATSRDGQGNNEQFF
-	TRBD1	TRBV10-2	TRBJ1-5	TGCGCCAGCAGGGGACAGGGAGGCACTCAGCCCCAGCATTTT	CASRGQGGTQPQHF
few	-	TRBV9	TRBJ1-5	TGTGCCAGCAGCGTAGGCTGGGCCGAGGGTCAGCCCCAGCATTTT	CASSVGWAEGQPQHF
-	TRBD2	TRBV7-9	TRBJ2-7	TGTGCCAGCAGCTTAGCCCTAGCGGGGGGGTTTTCCTACGAGCAGTACTTC	CASSLALAGGFSYEQYF
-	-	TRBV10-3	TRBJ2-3	TGTGCCTTGTCTGGGGCCGATAAGGCTACGCAGTATTTT	CALSGADKATQYF
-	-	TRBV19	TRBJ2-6	TGTGCCAGTAATGGGGTGGGAGCCAACGTCCTGACTTTC	CASNGVGANVLTF
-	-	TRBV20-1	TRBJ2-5	TGCAGTGCATTAGCGGAAGAGACCCAGTACTTC	CSALAEETQYF
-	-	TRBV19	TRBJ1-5	TGTGCCAGTAGTCTCCTCCGGGACGTAAGCAATCAGCCCCAGCATTTT	CASSLLRDVSNQPQHF
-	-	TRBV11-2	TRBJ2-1	TGTGCCAGCAGCGCCCGTCGGGGCAACCCCACCAATGAGCAGTTCTTC	CASSARRGNPTNEQFF
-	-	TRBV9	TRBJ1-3	TGTGCCAGCAGCGTAGGAGGGACCGCCTCTGGAAACACCATATATTTT	CASSVGGTASGNTIYF
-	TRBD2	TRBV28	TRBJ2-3	TGTGCCTACGGCCTAGCGGGAGGTAGGACAGATACGCAGTATTTT	CAYGLAGGRTDTQYF